The source of this T cell receptor beta chain is a study of T cell repertoires in cytomegalovirus infection. The overall study: TCR beta signatures that were public indicated CMV infection and matching HLA type. Findings and caveats of the study: Cumulated frequencies of public TCR beta families served to identify carriers of CMV plus the relevant HLA. HLA-C-restricted CMV clonotypes gave the most frequent clonotype in two of eight donors.

TCRdb independently ran MiXCR on the reads; one entry per CDR3 protein. The table shows around 210,000 distinct CDR3 sequences, with approximately 7% occurring only once. This clonotype has at least ten counts. As yet, its antigen is unknown. The sequence derives from a human donor in good health (CMV status not recorded). Some clones in this sample may be carry-over from other donors' samples. Sequencing was done on a sample of PBMCs.

CDR3 sequence: CASSPLDPRNNSPLHF. CDR3 in DNA: TGTGCCAGCTCACCCTTAGATCCGAGGAATAATTCACCCCTCCACTTT. The rearrangement uses TRBV18 and TRBJ1-6; D ambiguous. The CDR3 has 16 amino acids. Deletions cut 3 bases from V and 5 bases from J, with 14 bases between. Per germline, CDR1 KGHSH and CDR2 LQKENI.